This T cell receptor beta chain appears in the sequencing data of a study of CD4 T cells in relation to SARS-CoV-2 and coronaviruses. At the level of the study: Controls used an HIV-1 Nef peptide pool or no peptide.

Produced via immunoSEQ multiplex PCR; TCRdb's table is partial and in-frame only. The data contain some 21,000 clones, roughly 79% of them seen just once; the ten biggest clones take up about 17%. Before the COVID-19 pandemic, during about 2011-2019, CD4+ T cells were taken from unexposed donors. Isolation of CD4+ T cells took place after approximately 10 days in culture. Fresh IL-2 medium replaced half the medium on days 3 and 7. Regarding this clone: The antigen remains unidentified.

CDR3 length equals 13 residues. Deletions cut 2 bases from V and 7 bases from J, with 9 bases between. CDR1 and CDR2 from the germline V gene are MNHNS and SASEGT. Sequencing used CD4+ T cells from PBMCs, cultured in vitro. The receptor was isolated from a human donor in good health. This chain uses TRBV6-1 with TRBJ1-5; D is ambiguous. For the CDR3, the DNA is TGTGCCAGCAGTGAATCCCTCGGCCAGCCCCAGCATTTT. Amino acid sequence: CASSESLGQPQHF.